The clone carrying this TCR beta chain was detected a few times. The target antigen is unknown. This record comes from a study of Ad26.COV2.S vaccination and SARS-CoV-2 variants. Study-level findings and limits: Vaccinees displayed broader spike-specific TCR repertoires than placebo recipients. The TCR breadth and depth analyses may have produced an underestimate of total T cell responses.

TCRdb's table, derived via immunoSEQ multiplex PCR, lists solely in-frame clones and lacks some. The sample has just over 350,000 clones, around 90% seen once; the top ten hold 3.9%. The TCR sequence derives from a human donor who had recovered from COVID-19. The sample in question was peripheral blood, obtained after recovery from COVID-19.

Here the CDR3 reads CASSQNYEQYF. CDR3 nucleotides: TGTGCCAGCAGTCAAAACTACGAGCAGTACTTC. This chain joins TRBV6-2 or TRBV6-3 and TRBJ2-7; D is undetermined. Between the trimmed V and J ends, which lost 5 bases and 3 bases, there was a span of 5 bases. This CDR3 comprises 11 residues. Germline V gene lookup returns CDR1 MNHEY and CDR2 SVGEGT.